This T cell receptor beta chain was obtained from a study of CD8+CD57+ T cells in acquired aplastic anemia. The table lists this clonotype with many counts. The CDR3 totals 18 residues. Germline assignment: CDR1 KGHDR and CDR2 SFDVKD. Trimming cost V 2 bases and J 2 bases; bases outside gene matches: 10. Using genomic DNA as the template, TCR beta VDJ and CDR3 profiling was carried out. TCRdb called the reads again in MiXCR, with one record for every CDR3 protein. The table shows approximately 470,000 distinct CDR3 sequences, with around 30% occurring only once. In patients chosen for sequencing, flow cytometry had shown CD8+CD57+ cell expansion.

The source material was sorted CD4+, CD8+, or CD8+CD57+ T cells (not recorded which) from PBMCs. The rearrangement joins TRBV24-1 to TRBJ2-2; 7 nucleotides agree with TRBD1. The sequence came from a human donor with aplastic anemia. The CDR3 sequence: CATSDSPWTGGNTGELFF. CDR3 DNA sequence: TGTGCCACCAGTGATTCACCATGGACAGGAGGAAACACCGGGGAGCTGTTTTTT.